Below, 18 T cell receptor beta chains from the same sample are listed, as sequenced in a study of T cells in Graves' hyperthyroidism and ophthalmopathy. Using RNA transcripts as the source, TCR beta CDR3 regions were amplified. During a first-round RT-PCR of the TCR CDR3, the HTBI primer set was used. TCRdb fed the multiplex PCR reads into MiXCR, producing one record per CDR3 protein. Altogether over 250,000 distinct CDR3 sequences are present, 25% being singletons, with the ten largest covering about 25%. The specimen sequenced was blood. The source of these receptors is a man aged 40-55 years with Graves' hyperthyroidism that later progressed to Graves' ophthalmopathy.

This clonotype was observed many times. The V and J genes are TRBV6-5 and TRBJ1-3; D perhaps matches TRBD1 (6 bases). The CDR3 spans 15 residues. V shed 0 bases and J shed 4 bases, with 10 bases lying between them. The germline V gene encodes CDR1 MNHEY and CDR2 SVGAGI. The CDR3 region is CASSYSYGGGNTIYF. The CDR3 coding sequence is TGTGCCAGCAGTTACTCGTACGGGGGCGGAAACACCATATATTTT.

This clonotype came up many times. V and J are TRBV28 and TRBJ1-2; the D is unclear. CDR1 is MDHEN and CDR2 is SYDVKM in the germline V gene. The CDR3 has 13 amino acids. V shed 1 base and J shed 4 bases, with 7 bases lying between them. CDR3 sequence reads: CASSLSSLYGYTF. CDR3 sequence (DNA): TGTGCCAGCAGTTTATCGTCCCTCTATGGCTACACCTTC.

Notes on this clonotype: A read error may produce the germline difference seen at one junction end. The chain uses TRBV27 and TRBJ1-1; 7 bases map to TRBD1. The CDR3 has 13 residues. Germline-derived CDR1 and CDR2 are MNHEY and SMNVEV (reference sequence). The DNA of the CDR3 is TGTACCAGCAGTTCCTACAGGGGTACTGAAGCTTTCTTT. The encoded protein is CTSSSYRGTEAFF.

This clonotype was picked up many times. This sequence joins TRBV20-1 and TRBJ2-2; D ambiguous. Trimming stripped 1 base from V and 2 bases from J, with 5 bases between. This CDR3 spans 13 amino acids. From germline, CDR1 is DFQATT and CDR2 SNEGSKA (reference sequence). CDR3 nucleotides: TGCAGTGCTAGAGCTATTAACACCGGGGAGCTGTTTTTT. Its protein is CSARAINTGELFF.

This clonotype has just a few counts. The chain combines TRBV20-1 with TRBJ2-7; 8 bases align to TRBD1. This CDR3 has 14 amino acids. Trimming took 5 bases from V and 7 from J; bases not matched to a gene: 13. The V gene's germline CDR1 is DFQATT and CDR2 SNEGSKA (reference sequence). The CDR3 region has the DNA TGCAGTGCTGCACAGGGGGTAGCCGCTCTTGAGCAGTACTTC. It translates to CSAAQGVAALEQYF.

This clonotype was recorded many times. The J gene is TRBJ2-7, the V gene TRBV20-1; TRBD1 might be the D (6 bases). This CDR3 contains 15 residues. V was trimmed by 0 bases and J by 2 bases, leaving 14 bases between them. Germline-derived CDR1 and CDR2 are DFQATT and SNEGSKA (reference sequence). CDR3 sequence (DNA): TGCAGTGCTAGAGAATCCATCCCAGGGGCCTACGAGCAGTACTTC. Translated, it gives CSARESIPGAYEQYF.

This clonotype occurred a few times. V gene TRBV24-1 combines with J gene TRBJ2-5; TRBD1 aligns across 8 bases. V shed 5 bases and J 5 bases; nucleotides not matched to a gene: 6. Germline CDR1 is KGHDR and CDR2 is SFDVKD. The CDR3 length is 14 residues. The CDR3 loop is CATSAGGPLETQYF. The CDR3 DNA reads TGTGCCACCAGTGCAGGGGGCCCCTTGGAGACCCAGTACTTC.

This clonotype was seen many times. The CDR3, as DNA: TGTGCCAGCCCCCCCGAATACCAAGAGACCCAGTACTTC. Protein product: CASPPEYQETQYF. The chain is built from TRBV12-3 or TRBV12-4 and TRBJ2-5; D ambiguous. Trimming removed 8 bases from V and 0 bases from J, with 10 bases in between. The CDR3 length is 13 residues.

This clonotype was seen repeatedly, ten times or more. The chain carries TRBV27 and TRBJ2-2; D perhaps matches TRBD1 (7 bases). Germline V gene sequence: CDR1 MNHEY, CDR2 SMNVEV (reference sequence). The CDR3 spans 15 residues. Trimming removed 2 bases at V and 7 bases at J, with 14 bases between. The CDR3 coding sequence is TGTGCCAGCAGTTTAATGACAGGGCGGGGCGGGGAGCTGTTTTTT. Translation gives CASSLMTGRGGELFF.

This clonotype was seen repeatedly, ten times or more. The chain couples TRBV12-3 or TRBV12-4 to TRBJ1-2; 12 bases line up with TRBD1. CDR3 size: 16 residues. The J segment lost 4 bases and the V segment lost 6 bases, leaving 9 bases of the junction unmatched. CDR3 bases: TGTGCCAGCAGCCCGGGACAGGGGGCGCTCGGCTATGGCTACACCTTC. Protein: CASSPGQGALGYGYTF.

The count of this clonotype is one. The rearrangement uses TRBV6-1 and TRBJ2-7; possibly TRBD2 for D (5 bases). The V and J ends lost 5 bases and 5 bases respectively, with 19 bases between them. The germline V gene encodes CDR1 MNHNS and CDR2 SASEGT. The CDR3 consists of 15 residues. The CDR3 region is CASSPPVGSSHEQYF. The CDR3 DNA follows: TGTGCCAGCAGTCCGCCCGTAGGGAGTAGCCACGAGCAGTACTTC.

This clonotype was recorded at least ten times. The chain uses TRBV6-2 or TRBV6-3 and TRBJ1-2; unclear D gene. The V gene's germline CDR1 is MNHEY and CDR2 SVGEGT. Trimming left V 0 bases short and J 4 bases short, with 9 bases between. The length of the CDR3 is 14 residues. The CDR3 DNA is TGTGCCAGCAGTTACTCGACTCCGAGCTATGGCTACACCTTC. Its translation: CASSYSTPSYGYTF.

This clonotype has ten or more counts. The V gene is TRBV28, the J gene TRBJ2-7, with a tentative D call TRBD1 (6 bases). The CDR3 has 16 amino acids. The V gene's germline CDR1 is MDHEN and CDR2 SYDVKM. Trimming stripped 5 bases from V and 5 bases from J, with 22 bases between. CDR3 residues: CASSPWGLGAKNEQYF. The DNA for the CDR3 is TGTGCCAGCAGTCCATGGGGGTTGGGGGCTAAGAACGAGCAGTACTTC.

V and J are TRBV7-6 and TRBJ2-7; D possibly matches TRBD1 or TRBD2 (5 bases each). V lost 5 bases and J 0 bases, leaving 14 bases between the germline ends. The CDR3 loop spans 15 amino acids. Germline V gene data show CDR1 as SGHVS and CDR2 as FNYEAQ. As DNA, the CDR3 is TGTGCCAGCAGCGAAGGACGGGGCCTCTCCTACGAGCAGTACTTC. It translates to CASSEGRGLSYEQYF.

This sequence joins TRBV12-3 or TRBV12-4 and TRBJ2-7; D possibly matches TRBD1 or TRBD2 (5 bases each). This CDR3 is 14 amino acids long. V gave up 5 bases and J gave up 3 bases, with 14 bases separating them. The CDR3 sequence is CASSHRDPGYEQYF. Here the CDR3 DNA reads TGTGCCAGCAGTCACCGGGACCCAGGCTACGAGCAGTACTTC.

This clonotype has a count of ten or more. The V gene is TRBV18, the J gene TRBJ2-3; D is perhaps TRBD2 (5 bases). This CDR3 comprises 15 residues. V lost 5 bases to trimming and J lost 0 bases, with 12 bases between them. Per the germline V gene, CDR1 is KGHSH and CDR2 is LQKENI. CDR3 bases: TGTGCCAGCTCAGGTGGGAGTGGTAGCACAGATACGCAGTATTTT. Translating gives CASSGGSGSTDTQYF.

This clonotype has a count of ten or more. The rearrangement joins TRBV5-1 to TRBJ1-5; D is possibly TRBD1 (6 bases). The CDR3 totals 15 residues. Germline V gene data show CDR1 as SGHRS and CDR2 as YFSETQ. Trimming cost V 4 bases and J 1 base, with 12 bases left between them. CDR3 DNA sequence: TGCGCCAGCAGCAGTACAGGGTTGAGCAATCAGCCCCAGCATTTT. As protein: CASSSTGLSNQPQHF. The whole variable domain, remainder taken from reference TRBV5-1 and TRBJ1-5, is KAGVTQTPRYLIKTRGQQVTLSCSPISGHRSVSWYQQTPGQGLQFLFEYFSETQRNKGNFPGRFSGRQFSNSRSEMNVSTLELGDSALYLCASSSTGLSNQPQHFGDGTRLSIL.

This clonotype has ten or more counts. The V gene is TRBV20-1, the J gene TRBJ1-5; the D gene is possibly TRBD1 (6 bases). Germline CDR1 DFQATT, CDR2 SNEGSKA (reference sequence). V gave up 1 base and J gave up 3 bases, with 16 bases separating them. The CDR3 is made up of 16 amino acids. The CDR3 region is CSARGGGGRSNQPQHF. In nucleotides, the CDR3 is TGCAGTGCTAGAGGGGGGGGCGGACGCTCCAATCAGCCCCAGCATTTT.